The clone carrying this TCR beta chain showed up just once. The antigen is not known. This sequence may be a read error, since a much larger clone differs from it by one base. This entry is derived from a study of glioma-infiltrating T cells. Study results and caveats: Very few CDR3 sequences were shared between tissue and blood. Above-expected tissue-blood divergence occurred in all gliomas, most in low-grade ones.

Using RNA template, CDR3s of TCR alpha and beta were amplified with iRepertoire arm-PCR. One-step reverse transcription and amplification started from around 100-400 ng of tissue mRNA or PBMC total RNA. TCRdb used MiXCR to reprocess the multiplex PCR reads, holding one entry per CDR3 protein. The table lists under 200,000 distinct CDR3 sequences, around 40% of them singletons, with roughly 5.2% in the top ten. The CDR3 is 12 amino acids. V lost 5 bases and J 9 bases, leaving 9 bases between the germline ends. Per germline, CDR1 SGDLS and CDR2 YYNGEE. The rearrangement joins TRBV9 to TRBJ1-6; D not certain. The sequence derives from a human donor with low-grade glioma or glioblastoma, undergoing nonglioma brain surgery, or in good health (not recorded which). The sequenced sample consisted of glioma tissue, nonneoplastic brain tissue, or PBMCs (not recorded which). The CDR3 here is CASREESSPLHF. In DNA form, the CDR3 reads TGTGCCAGCAGGGAAGAAAGTTCACCCCTCCACTTT.